This T cell receptor beta chain was sequenced in a study of T-cell memory formation after mild COVID-19. Broader study findings: Memory sampled before infection contained some responding clones, suggesting cross-reactive memory joined. Day 15 to 85 contractors were CD4/CD8 balanced; later expanders leaned CD4+.

Ten or more counts support this clonotype. Its antigen is unidentified. TCR alpha and TCR beta cDNA libraries with sample barcodes and UMIs came from 5'RACE using constant-segment primers. TCRdb re-called the 5' RACE reads through MiXCR, storing one row per CDR3 protein. The data show 75,000 to 90,000 distinct CDR3 sequences, about 14% seen once. V shed 4 bases and J shed 0 bases, with 13 bases lying between them. The CDR3 covers 15 residues. CDR1 is DFQATT and CDR2 is SNEGSKA in the germline V gene (reference sequence). The receptor was isolated from an adult woman who had mild COVID-19 (a few samples of this study predate the infection). Cell type and time point are not known. What was sequenced was PBMCs or a T cell subset sorted from them (not recorded which). The chain has TRBV20-1 and TRBJ2-1; weak D call: TRBD2 (6 bases). The CDR3: CSAKSGSRSYNEQFF. CDR3 DNA: TGCAGTGCTAAGAGCGGGTCCCGCTCCTACAATGAGCAGTTCTTC.